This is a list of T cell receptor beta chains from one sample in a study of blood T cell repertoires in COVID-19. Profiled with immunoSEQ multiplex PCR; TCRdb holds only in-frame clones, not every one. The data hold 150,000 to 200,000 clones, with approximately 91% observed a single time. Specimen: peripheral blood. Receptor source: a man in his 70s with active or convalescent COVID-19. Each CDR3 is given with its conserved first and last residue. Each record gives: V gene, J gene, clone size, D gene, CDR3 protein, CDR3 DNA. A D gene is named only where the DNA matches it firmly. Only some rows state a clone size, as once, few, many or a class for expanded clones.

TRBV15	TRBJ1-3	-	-	CATSRDRVGNTIYF	TGTGCCACCAGCAGAGACAGGGTTGGAAACACCATATATTTT
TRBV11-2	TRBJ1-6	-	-	CASSLVDNSPLHF	TGTGCCAGCAGCTTAGTCGATAATTCACCCCTCCACTTT
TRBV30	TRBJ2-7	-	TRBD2	CAWRHSGRAYEQYF	TGTGCCTGGAGGCATAGCGGGAGGGCCTACGAGCAGTACTTC
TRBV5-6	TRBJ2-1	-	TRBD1	CASSGQANEQFF	TGTGCCAGCAGCGGACAGGCAAATGAGCAGTTCTTC
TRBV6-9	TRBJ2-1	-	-	CASSRTKYNEQFF	TGTGCCAGCAGCCGGACTAAATACAATGAGCAGTTCTTC
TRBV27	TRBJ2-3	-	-	CASSLSRASSTDTQYF	TGTGCCAGCAGTTTGTCCAGGGCCTCTAGCACAGATACGCAGTATTTT
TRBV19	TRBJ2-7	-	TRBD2	CASSMTSGVDSYEQYF	TGTGCCAGTAGTATGACTAGCGGGGTTGACTCCTACGAGCAGTACTTC
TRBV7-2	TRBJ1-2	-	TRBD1	CASSLVGQGASGYGYTF	TGTGCCAGCAGCTTAGTCGGACAGGGGGCGAGCGGCTATGGCTACACCTTC
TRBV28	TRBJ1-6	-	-	CASSLMTGLLHF	TGTGCCAGCAGTCTCATGACAGGTCTCCTCCACTTT
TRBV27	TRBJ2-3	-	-	CASSFGAWGDTQYF	TGTGCCAGCAGTTTTGGGGCTTGGGGAGATACGCAGTATTTT
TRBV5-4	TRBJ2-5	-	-	CASSLARGGTGQETQYF	TGTGCCAGCAGCTTGGCTAGGGGGGGGACGGGGCAAGAGACCCAGTACTTC
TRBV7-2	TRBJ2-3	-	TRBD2	CASSSGLAADTQYF	TGTGCCAGCAGCTCGGGACTAGCGGCAGATACGCAGTATTTT
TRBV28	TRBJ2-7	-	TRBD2	CASSPGAGGPYEQYF	TGTGCCAGCAGCCCGGGGGCGGGAGGCCCCTACGAGCAGTACTTC
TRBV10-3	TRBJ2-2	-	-	CAITKHPTGPSGELFF	TGTGCCATCACCAAACACCCCACAGGGCCATCCGGGGAGCTGTTTTTT
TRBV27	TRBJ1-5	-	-	CASSPPGVEGANQPQHF	TGTGCCAGCAGTCCCCCGGGGGTCGAAGGTGCCAATCAGCCCCAGCATTTT
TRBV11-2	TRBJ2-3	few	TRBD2	CASSSVRGGRWDTQYF	TGTGCCAGCAGCTCCGTGCGGGGGGGGCGATGGGATACGCAGTATTTT
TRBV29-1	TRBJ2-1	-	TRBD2	CSVEGGRGHNEQFF	TGCAGCGTGGAAGGCGGGAGAGGACACAATGAGCAGTTCTTC
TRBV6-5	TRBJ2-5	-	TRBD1	CASRRDRRFQETQYF	TGTGCCAGCAGGAGGGACAGAAGGTTCCAAGAGACCCAGTACTTC
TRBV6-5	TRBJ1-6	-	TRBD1	CASRGQGSYNSPLHF	TGTGCCAGCAGAGGACAGGGTTCCTATAATTCACCCCTCCACTTT
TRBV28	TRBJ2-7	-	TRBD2	CASSLLVGRGEQYF	TGTGCCAGCAGTTTATTGGTAGGGAGGGGCGAGCAGTACTTC
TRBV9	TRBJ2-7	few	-	CASSAGSTDEQYF	TGTGCCAGCAGCGCTGGTTCTACCGACGAGCAGTACTTC
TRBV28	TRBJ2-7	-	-	CASSFPVLNEQYF	TGTGCCAGCAGTTTTCCGGTACTCAACGAGCAGTACTTC
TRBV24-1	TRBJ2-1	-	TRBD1	CATSDLGQGANEQFF	TGTGCCACCAGTGATTTGGGCCAGGGGGCAAATGAGCAGTTCTTC
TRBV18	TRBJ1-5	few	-	CASSSLRGNQPQHF	TGTGCCAGCTCAAGCCTTAGGGGGAATCAGCCCCAGCATTTT
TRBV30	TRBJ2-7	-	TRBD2	CAWTGLAGAEQYF	TGTGCCTGGACGGGACTAGCGGGAGCCGAGCAGTACTTC
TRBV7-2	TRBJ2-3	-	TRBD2	CASRSSGVAGGTDTQYF	TGTGCCAGCAGGTCTTCAGGGGTAGCGGGGGGGACAGATACGCAGTATTTT
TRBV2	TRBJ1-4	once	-	CASSGYRAIEKLFF	TGTGCCAGCAGCGGATACAGGGCCATTGAAAAACTGTTTTTT